Listed below are T cell receptor beta chains from one sample, sequenced in a study of blood T cell repertoires in COVID-19. Method: immunoSEQ multiplex PCR; TCRdb's copy keeps in-frame clones and lacks some. The data contain fewer than 350,000 clones, 88% of them singletons. The sample taken for sequencing was PBMCs or T cells enriched from blood (not recorded which). The receptors here all came from a woman aged 60-75 years in a cohort exposed to, infected with or recovered from COVID-19 (not recorded which). Both conserved end residues are part of each CDR3. Fields, in order: V gene, clone size, J gene, CDR3 length, D gene, CDR3 protein, CDR3 DNA. A D gene is named only where the DNA matches it firmly. The size of a clone is reported for some rows only, either as once, few or many, or as a class for expanded clones.

TRBV27,many,TRBJ2-7,14,NA,CASSFAGSGYEQYF,TGTGCCAGCAGTTTCGCAGGGTCTGGTTACGAGCAGTACTTC
TRBV7-9,NA,TRBJ2-7,13,NA,CASSFNTPGEQYF,TGTGCCAGCAGCTTCAACACCCCGGGGGAGCAGTACTTC
TRBV27,NA,TRBJ2-7,14,NA,CASSLKGRSYEQYF,TGTGCCAGCAGTTTAAAGGGGCGCTCCTACGAGCAGTACTTC
TRBV7-2,NA,TRBJ2-3,15,TRBD2,CASSAYTSGGDTQYF,TGTGCCAGCAGCGCTTACACTAGCGGGGGGGATACGCAGTATTTT
TRBV24-1,NA,TRBJ2-1,14,TRBD2,CATRASGVGNEQFF,TGTGCCACCAGGGCTAGCGGGGTCGGTAATGAGCAGTTCTTC
TRBV28,NA,TRBJ2-7,14,TRBD2,CASSLAGGPYEQYF,TGTGCCAGCAGTTTAGCGGGAGGCCCCTACGAGCAGTACTTC
TRBV11-2,NA,TRBJ1-1,18,NA,CASSLWGVDSGMNTEAFF,TGTGCCAGCAGCTTGTGGGGGGTCGACAGTGGAATGAACACTGAAGCTTTCTTT
TRBV28,NA,TRBJ1-2,17,NA,CASSLVVGGAESYGYTF,TGTGCCAGCAGTTTGGTTGTTGGGGGGGCTGAGAGCTATGGCTACACCTTC
TRBV11-3,once,TRBJ2-1,14,NA,CASSLRGTDNEQFF,TGTGCCAGCAGCTTACGGGGGACGGACAATGAGCAGTTCTTC
TRBV6-5,NA,TRBJ1-2,11,NA,CASSYAGGYTF,TGTGCCAGCAGTTACGCCGGTGGCTACACCTTC
TRBV24-1,NA,TRBJ2-2,15,NA,CATSDGTRDTGELFF,TGTGCCACCAGCGACGGGACTCGCGACACCGGGGAGCTGTTTTTT
TRBV5-8,NA,TRBJ2-3,14,TRBD1,CASSLDRGPGTQYF,TGTGCCAGCAGCTTGGACAGGGGGCCGGGTACGCAGTATTTT
TRBV20-1,few,TRBJ2-7,14,TRBD2,CSASTSGFPYEQYF,TGCAGTGCTAGTACTAGCGGATTCCCCTACGAGCAGTACTTC
TRBV29-1,NA,TRBJ1-2,12,TRBD1,CSVRTGGYGYTF,TGCAGCGTCCGGACAGGAGGGTATGGCTACACCTTC
TRBV5-4,once,TRBJ2-1,15,NA,CASSLDLGDYNEQFF,TGTGCCAGCAGCTTGGATCTAGGGGATTACAATGAGCAGTTCTTC
TRBV9,NA,TRBJ2-4,14,TRBD1,CASSGIGTENIQYF,TGTGCCAGCAGCGGAATCGGGACAGAAAACATTCAGTACTTC
TRBV30,NA,TRBJ1-2,13,TRBD1,CAWSVQGVGGYTF,TGTGCCTGGAGTGTACAGGGGGTGGGTGGCTACACCTTC